This TCR beta chain was captured in a study of cytomegalovirus exposure and HLA in healthy donors. Primers for the PCR totalled 60 Vbeta and 13 Jbeta. Measured with immunoSEQ multiplex PCR; TCRdb has only the in-frame clones, and not every one. The sample carries hundreds of thousands of clones, approximately 82% recorded once. Each donor was nominally healthy when sampled (though unrecorded immune exposures were likely). Trimming left V 4 bases short and J 5 bases short, with 17 bases between. The CDR3 spans 16 residues. The germline V gene encodes CDR1 SGHTA and CDR2 FQGNSA. What was sequenced was PBMCs. The receptor was isolated from a woman between 35 and 50 years old in good health and CMV-seronegative. This chain connects TRBV7-2 to TRBJ2-2; maybe TRBD2 (5 bases). The CDR3 sequence is CASSWSGAANTGELFF. CDR3 nucleotide sequence: TGTGCCAGCAGCTGGAGCGGAGCGGCAAATACCGGGGAGCTGTTTTTT.